This TCR beta chain came from a study of T-cell memory formation after mild COVID-19. Study at large: The two donors had largely donor-specific TCR clusters.

The V gene's germline CDR1 is SGDLS and CDR2 YYNGEE. The CDR3 runs 15 residues. V dropped 0 bases and J dropped 4; count of bases not matched to a gene: 2. In its sample, this clonotype was seen a few times. Antigen: not known. Study-wide results and caveats: The finding that pre-infection memory included some responding clones suggested that cross-reactive memory joined. The study found balanced CD4/CD8 in clones contracting day 15 to 85 and a CD4+ lean in later expanders.

Via MiXCR, TCRdb re-called the 5' RACE reads, giving one row per CDR3 protein. The table has about 350,000 distinct CDR3 sequences, around 27% seen once; the top ten hold roughly 13%. The clonotype comes from an adult woman who had mild COVID-19 (a few samples of this study predate the infection). Cell type and time point are not known. The sequencing sample was made of PBMCs or a T cell subset sorted from them (not recorded which). This sequence joins TRBV9 and TRBJ2-1, with 9 bases that match TRBD1. The CDR3 loop is CASSVVGTGYNEQFF. CDR3 sequence (DNA): TGTGCCAGCAGCGTAGTTGGGACAGGGTACAATGAGCAGTTCTTC. Filled out from reference TRBV9 and TRBJ2-1, the complete variable domain reads DSGVTQTPKHLITATGQRVTLRCSPRSGDLSVYWYQQSLDQGLQFLIQYYNGEERAKGNILERFSAQQFPDLHSELNLSSLELGDSALYFCASSVVGTGYNEQFFGPGTRLTVL.